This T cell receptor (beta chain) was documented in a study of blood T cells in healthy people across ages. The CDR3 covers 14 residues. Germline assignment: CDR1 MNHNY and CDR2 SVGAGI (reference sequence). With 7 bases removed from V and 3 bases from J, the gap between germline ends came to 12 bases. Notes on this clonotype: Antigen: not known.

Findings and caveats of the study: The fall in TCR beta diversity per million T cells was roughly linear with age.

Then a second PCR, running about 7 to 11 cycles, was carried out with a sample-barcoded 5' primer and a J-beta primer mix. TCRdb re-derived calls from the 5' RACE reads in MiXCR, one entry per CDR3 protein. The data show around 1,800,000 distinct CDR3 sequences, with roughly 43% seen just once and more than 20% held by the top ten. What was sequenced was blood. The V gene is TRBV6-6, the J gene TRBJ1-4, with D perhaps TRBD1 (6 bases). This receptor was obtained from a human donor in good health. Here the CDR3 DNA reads TGTGCCAGCACCCAAGGGGGGTCTAATGAAAAACTGTTTTTT. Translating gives CASTQGGSNEKLFF.